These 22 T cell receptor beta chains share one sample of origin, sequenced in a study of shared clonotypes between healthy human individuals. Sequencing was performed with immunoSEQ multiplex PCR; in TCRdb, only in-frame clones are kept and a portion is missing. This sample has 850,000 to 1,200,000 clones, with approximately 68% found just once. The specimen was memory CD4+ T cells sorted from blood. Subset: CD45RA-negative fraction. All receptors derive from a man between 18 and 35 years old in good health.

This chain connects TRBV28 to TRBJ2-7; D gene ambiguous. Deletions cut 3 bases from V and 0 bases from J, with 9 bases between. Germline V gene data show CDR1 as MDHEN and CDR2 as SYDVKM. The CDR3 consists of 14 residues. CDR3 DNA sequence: TGTGCCAGCAGTTTTTTGGGGATCTCCTACGAGCAGTACTTC. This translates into CASSFLGISYEQYF.

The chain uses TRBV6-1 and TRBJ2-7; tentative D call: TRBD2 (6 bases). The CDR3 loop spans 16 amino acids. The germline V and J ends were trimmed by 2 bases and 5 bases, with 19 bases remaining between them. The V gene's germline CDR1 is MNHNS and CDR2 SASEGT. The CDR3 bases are TGTGCCAGCAGTGAAACTCCGGGGGTTCGATGGGACGAGCAGTACTTC. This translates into CASSETPGVRWDEQYF.

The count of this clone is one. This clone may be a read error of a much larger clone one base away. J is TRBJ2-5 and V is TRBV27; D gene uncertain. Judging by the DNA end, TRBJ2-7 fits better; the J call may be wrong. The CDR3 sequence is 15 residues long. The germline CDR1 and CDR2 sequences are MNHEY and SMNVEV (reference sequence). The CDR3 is CASNLGAISYDEQYF. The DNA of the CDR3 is TGTGCCAGCAATTTAGGAGCCATTTCCTACGACGAGCAGTACTTC.

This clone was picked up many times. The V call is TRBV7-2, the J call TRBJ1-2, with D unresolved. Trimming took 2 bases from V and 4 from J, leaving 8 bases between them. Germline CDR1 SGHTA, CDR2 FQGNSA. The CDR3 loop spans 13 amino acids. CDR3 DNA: TGTGCCAGCAGCTTACGGGCAGTCTATGGCTACACCTTC. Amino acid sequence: CASSLRAVYGYTF.

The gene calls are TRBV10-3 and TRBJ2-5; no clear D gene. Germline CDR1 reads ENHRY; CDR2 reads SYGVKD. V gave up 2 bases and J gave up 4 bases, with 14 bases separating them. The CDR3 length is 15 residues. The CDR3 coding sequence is TGTGCCATCAGTGAGATAGGGCAATCATCAGAGACCCAGTACTTC. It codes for CAISEIGQSSETQYF.

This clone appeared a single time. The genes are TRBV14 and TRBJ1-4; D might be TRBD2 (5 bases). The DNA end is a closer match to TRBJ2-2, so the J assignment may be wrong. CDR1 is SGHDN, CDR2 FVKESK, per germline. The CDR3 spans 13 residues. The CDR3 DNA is TGTGCCAGCAGCGAGGGGAACACCGGGGAGCTGTTTTTT. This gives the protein CASSEGNTGELFF.

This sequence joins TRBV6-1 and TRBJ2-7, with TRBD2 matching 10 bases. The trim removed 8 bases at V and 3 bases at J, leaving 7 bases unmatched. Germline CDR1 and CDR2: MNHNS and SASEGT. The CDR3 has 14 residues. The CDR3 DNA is TGTGCCAGCCAAGCTCTAGCGGGGGTCTACGAGCAGTACTTC. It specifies CASQALAGVYEQYF.

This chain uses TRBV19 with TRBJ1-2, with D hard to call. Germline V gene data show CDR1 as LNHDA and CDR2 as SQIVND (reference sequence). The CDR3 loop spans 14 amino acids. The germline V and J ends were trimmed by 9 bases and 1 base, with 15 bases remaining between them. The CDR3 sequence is CASSLRLINYGYTF. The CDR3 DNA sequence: TGTGCCAGCTCCCTCCGGCTGATTAACTATGGCTACACCTTC.

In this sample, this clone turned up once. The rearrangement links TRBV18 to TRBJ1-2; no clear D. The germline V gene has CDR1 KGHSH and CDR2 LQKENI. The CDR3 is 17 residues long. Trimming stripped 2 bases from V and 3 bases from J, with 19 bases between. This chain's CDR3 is CASSPNKNTGEDYGYTF. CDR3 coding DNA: TGTGCCAGCTCACCAAACAAGAATACCGGGGAGGACTATGGCTACACCTTC.

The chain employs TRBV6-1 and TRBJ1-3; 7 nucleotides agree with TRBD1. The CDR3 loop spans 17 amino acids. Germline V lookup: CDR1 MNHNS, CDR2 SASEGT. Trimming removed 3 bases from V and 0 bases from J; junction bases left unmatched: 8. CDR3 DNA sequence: TGTGCCAGCAGTGACAGGGGGAGAGGGAACTCTGGAAACACCATATATTTT. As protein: CASSDRGRGNSGNTIYF.

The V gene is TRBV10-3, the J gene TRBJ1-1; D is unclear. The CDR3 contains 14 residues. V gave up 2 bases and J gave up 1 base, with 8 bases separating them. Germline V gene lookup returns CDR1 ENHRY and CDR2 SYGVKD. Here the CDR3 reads CAISESQPNTEAFF. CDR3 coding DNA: TGTGCCATCAGTGAGAGTCAGCCGAACACTGAAGCTTTCTTT.

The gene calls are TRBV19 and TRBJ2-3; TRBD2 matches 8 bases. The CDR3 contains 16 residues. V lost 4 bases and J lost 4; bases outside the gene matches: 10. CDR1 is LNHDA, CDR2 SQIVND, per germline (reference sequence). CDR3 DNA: TGTGCCAGTAGTACCCTTAGCGGGATGCGTGCAGATACGCAGTATTTT. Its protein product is CASSTLSGMRADTQYF.

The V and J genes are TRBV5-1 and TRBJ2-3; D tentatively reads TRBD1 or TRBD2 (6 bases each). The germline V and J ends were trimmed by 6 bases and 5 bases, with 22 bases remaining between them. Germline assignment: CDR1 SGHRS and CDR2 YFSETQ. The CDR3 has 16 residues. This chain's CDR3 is CASTFQGQGLGDTQYF. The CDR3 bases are TGCGCCAGCACCTTCCAGGGGCAGGGACTTGGAGATACGCAGTATTTT.

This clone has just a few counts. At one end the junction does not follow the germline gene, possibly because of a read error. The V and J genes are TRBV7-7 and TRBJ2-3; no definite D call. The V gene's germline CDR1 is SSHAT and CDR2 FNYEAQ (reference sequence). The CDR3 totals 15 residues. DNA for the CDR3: TGTGCTAGCAGCTTAGTTGGTGGGGGCACAGATACGCAGTATTTT. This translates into CASSLVGGGTDTQYF.

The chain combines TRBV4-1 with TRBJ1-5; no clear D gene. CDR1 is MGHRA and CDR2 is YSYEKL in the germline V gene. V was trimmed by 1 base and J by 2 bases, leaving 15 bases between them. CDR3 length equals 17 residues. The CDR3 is CASSQGRASGGNQPQHF. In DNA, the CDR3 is TGCGCCAGCAGCCAAGGTAGAGCTTCGGGAGGCAATCAGCCCCAGCATTTT.

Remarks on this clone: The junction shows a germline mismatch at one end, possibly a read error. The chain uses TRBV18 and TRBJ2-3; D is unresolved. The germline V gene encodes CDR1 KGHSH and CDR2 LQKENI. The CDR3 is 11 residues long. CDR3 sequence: CASSSPDTQYF. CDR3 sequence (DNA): TGTGCCAGCTCATCACCAGATACGCAGTATTTT.

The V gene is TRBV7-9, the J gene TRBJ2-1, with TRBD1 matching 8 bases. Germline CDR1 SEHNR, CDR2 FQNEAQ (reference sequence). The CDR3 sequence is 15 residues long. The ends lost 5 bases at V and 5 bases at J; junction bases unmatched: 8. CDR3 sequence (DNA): TGTGCCAGCAGCCGGACAGGGACACTCCACAATGAGCAGTTCTTC. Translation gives CASSRTGTLHNEQFF.

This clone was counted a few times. CDR3 protein: CASSLMLSTGELFF. Written as DNA, the CDR3 is TGCGCCAGCAGCTTGATGTTGAGCACCGGGGAGCTGTTTTTT. The genes are TRBV5-1 and TRBJ2-2; D is unclear. Between the trimmed V and J ends, which lost 1 base and 4 bases, there was a span of 8 bases. This CDR3 is 14 amino acids long. Germline CDR1 reads SGHRS; CDR2 reads YFSETQ. Drawing the rest from reference TRBV5-1 and TRBJ2-2, the complete variable domain is KAGVTQTPRYLIKTRGQQVTLSCSPISGHRSVSWYQQTPGQGLQFLFEYFSETQRNKGNFPGRFSGRQFSNSRSEMNVSTLELGDSALYLCASSLMLSTGELFFGEGSRLTVL.

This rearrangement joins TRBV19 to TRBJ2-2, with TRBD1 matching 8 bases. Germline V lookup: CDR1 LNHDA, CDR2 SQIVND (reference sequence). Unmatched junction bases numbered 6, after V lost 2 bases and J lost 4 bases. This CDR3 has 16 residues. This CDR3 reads CASSIQGAIATGELFF. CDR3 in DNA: TGTGCCAGTAGTATACAGGGGGCAATAGCCACCGGGGAGCTGTTTTTT.

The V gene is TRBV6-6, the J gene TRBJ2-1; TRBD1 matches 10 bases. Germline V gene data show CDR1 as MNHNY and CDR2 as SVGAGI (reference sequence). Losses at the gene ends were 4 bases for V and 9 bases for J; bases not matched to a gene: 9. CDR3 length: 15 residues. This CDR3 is CASSSRQGAHGEQFF. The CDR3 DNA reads TGTGCCAGCAGTTCCCGACAGGGGGCACATGGTGAGCAGTTCTTC.

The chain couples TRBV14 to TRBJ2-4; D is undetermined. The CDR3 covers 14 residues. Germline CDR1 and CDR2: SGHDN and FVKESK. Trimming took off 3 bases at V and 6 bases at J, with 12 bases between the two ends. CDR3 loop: CASSQGNGRNIQYF. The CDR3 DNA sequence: TGTGCCAGCAGCCAGGGAAACGGAAGAAACATTCAGTACTTC.

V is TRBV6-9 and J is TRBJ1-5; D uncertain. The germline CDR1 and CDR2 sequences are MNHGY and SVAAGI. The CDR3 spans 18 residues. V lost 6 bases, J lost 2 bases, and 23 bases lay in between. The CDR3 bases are TGTGCCAGCAGATACATCCCGGGCCCCGAACTTGGCAATCAGCCCCAGCATTTT. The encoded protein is CASRYIPGPELGNQPQHF.